These T cell receptor beta chains were read from a single sample in a study of blood T cell repertoires in COVID-19. The assay was immunoSEQ multiplex PCR, and TCRdb's table has in-frame clones only and misses some. The data hold more than 95,000 clones, with approximately 91% observed a single time. The sequencing sample was made of peripheral blood. These receptors were taken from a woman aged 80 or older with acute or convalescent COVID-19. Each CDR3 is given with its conserved first and last residue. The D gene is left open where the match is weak. Not every row has a clone size; where given, it reads once, few, many or a size class.

V gene: TRBV10-3; J gene: TRBJ1-5; D gene: -; clone size: few; CDR3 DNA: TGTGCCATCAGTGAGGGAGGAGGTCAGCCCCAGCATTTT; CDR3 protein: CAISEGGGQPQHF
V gene: TRBV27; J gene: TRBJ2-7; D gene: -; clone size: -; CDR3 DNA: TGTGCCAGCAGTCCCTGGACTGCCTCCTACGAGCAGTACTTC; CDR3 protein: CASSPWTASYEQYF
V gene: TRBV18; J gene: TRBJ1-1; D gene: -; clone size: -; CDR3 DNA: TGTGCCAGCTCCCGGGGGGCGGAGAACACTGAAGCTTTCTTT; CDR3 protein: CASSRGAENTEAFF
V gene: TRBV19; J gene: TRBJ2-2; D gene: TRBD1; clone size: few; CDR3 DNA: TGTGCCAGTAGTACCCCGGACAGGGTGGGGACCGGGGAGCTGTTTTTT; CDR3 protein: CASSTPDRVGTGELFF
V gene: TRBV19; J gene: TRBJ2-7; D gene: TRBD1; clone size: few; CDR3 DNA: TGTGCCAGTAGTACCCGACAGGGACCCTACGAGCAGTACTTC; CDR3 protein: CASSTRQGPYEQYF
V gene: TRBV27; J gene: TRBJ2-1; D gene: TRBD2; clone size: -; CDR3 DNA: TGTGCCAGCAGTTCTCTAGCGGACTCCTACAATGAGCAGTTCTTC; CDR3 protein: CASSSLADSYNEQFF
V gene: TRBV28; J gene: TRBJ1-1; D gene: TRBD1; clone size: few; CDR3 DNA: TGTGCCAGCAGGGGACAGGGCCTTGAAGCTTTCTTT; CDR3 protein: CASRGQGLEAFF
V gene: TRBV6-1; J gene: TRBJ1-5; D gene: TRBD1; clone size: -; CDR3 DNA: TGTGCCAGCAGCAAGGGACAGGCAAAGGATCAGCCCCAGCATTTT; CDR3 protein: CASSKGQAKDQPQHF
V gene: TRBV6-5; J gene: TRBJ1-2; D gene: TRBD1; clone size: -; CDR3 DNA: TGTGCCAGCAGTAGGACAGGGAGGAATGGCTACACCTTC; CDR3 protein: CASSRTGRNGYTF
V gene: TRBV7-2; J gene: TRBJ2-7; D gene: TRBD2; clone size: -; CDR3 DNA: TGTGCCAGCATGACTAGCGGGACGTCCTACGAGCAGTACTTC; CDR3 protein: CASMTSGTSYEQYF
V gene: TRBV11-1; J gene: TRBJ2-7; D gene: TRBD2; clone size: -; CDR3 DNA: TGTGCCAGCAGCCCTCCCTTCGGGGGGGAGCAGTACTTC; CDR3 protein: CASSPPFGGEQYF
V gene: TRBV3-1/TRBV3-2; J gene: TRBJ2-1; D gene: -; clone size: -; CDR3 DNA: TGTGCCAGCAGCCGATCAATAGCGGTCTCCTACAATGAGCAGTTCTTC; CDR3 protein: CASSRSIAVSYNEQFF
V gene: TRBV4-1; J gene: TRBJ1-2; D gene: -; clone size: -; CDR3 DNA: TGCGCCAGCAGCCAGGGGAGGGCATACTCTTTCTATGGCTACACCTTC; CDR3 protein: CASSQGRAYSFYGYTF
V gene: TRBV11-2; J gene: TRBJ2-7; D gene: -; clone size: -; CDR3 DNA: TGTGCCAGCAGCTTAGATCCGGGTCCAACCGACGAGCAGTACTTC; CDR3 protein: CASSLDPGPTDEQYF
V gene: TRBV6-1; J gene: TRBJ1-4; D gene: -; clone size: -; CDR3 DNA: TGTGCCAGCAGTGAGGGGAGCCTTAATGAAAAACTGTTTTTT; CDR3 protein: CASSEGSLNEKLFF
V gene: TRBV2; J gene: TRBJ1-2; D gene: -; clone size: -; CDR3 DNA: TGTGCCAGCAGGGGCGGGGCAGGGCCCTATGGCTATACCTTC; CDR3 protein: CASRGGAGPYGYTF
V gene: TRBV3-1/TRBV3-2; J gene: TRBJ1-1; D gene: -; clone size: -; CDR3 DNA: TGTGCCAGCGGATTAGGGGTGGGCACTGAAGCTTTCTTT; CDR3 protein: CASGLGVGTEAFF
V gene: TRBV5-1; J gene: TRBJ2-7; D gene: TRBD2; clone size: -; CDR3 DNA: TGCGCCAGCAGCTGGGATTTGGGACTAGTAACCTACGAGCAGTACTTC; CDR3 protein: CASSWDLGLVTYEQYF
V gene: TRBV13; J gene: TRBJ2-7; D gene: -; clone size: -; CDR3 DNA: TGTGCCAGCAGCTTACTGTCTCTAGCCCCCTACGAGCAGTACTTC; CDR3 protein: CASSLLSLAPYEQYF
V gene: TRBV28; J gene: TRBJ2-7; D gene: -; clone size: once; CDR3 DNA: TGTGCCAGCCTAAGTCCCCGAGCCTACGAGCAGTACTTC; CDR3 protein: CASLSPRAYEQYF
V gene: TRBV29-1; J gene: TRBJ1-5; D gene: -; clone size: once; CDR3 DNA: TGCAGCGTGGAGACAGGCGTCAACCAGCCCCAGCATTTT; CDR3 protein: CSVETGVNQPQHF
V gene: TRBV6-2/TRBV6-3; J gene: TRBJ2-7; D gene: TRBD2; clone size: few; CDR3 DNA: TGTGCCAGCAGTGACTCCGGGACTAGCTCCTACGAGCAGTACTTC; CDR3 protein: CASSDSGTSSYEQYF
V gene: TRBV4-2; J gene: TRBJ2-1; D gene: TRBD2; clone size: few; CDR3 DNA: TGTGCCAGCAGCCAAGAGTCTAGCGGGTACAATGAGCAGTTCTTC; CDR3 protein: CASSQESSGYNEQFF
V gene: TRBV18; J gene: TRBJ2-1; D gene: -; clone size: -; CDR3 DNA: TGTGCCAGCTCACTGGGACTTCACAATGAGCAGTTCTTC; CDR3 protein: CASSLGLHNEQFF
V gene: TRBV7-9; J gene: TRBJ2-1; D gene: TRBD2; clone size: -; CDR3 DNA: TGTGCCAGCAGCAGGATACTAGCGGGGGGGCCCGATGAGCAGTTCTTC; CDR3 protein: CASSRILAGGPDEQFF
V gene: TRBV7-9; J gene: TRBJ1-2; D gene: -; clone size: once; CDR3 DNA: TGTGCCAGCAGCCTACGGGGTGTGGTCAATGCTGGCTACACCTTC; CDR3 protein: CASSLRGVVNAGYTF
V gene: TRBV6-1; J gene: TRBJ2-2; D gene: -; clone size: -; CDR3 DNA: TGTGCCAGCAGTGAGGGGACACCGAACACCGGGGAGCTGTTTTTT; CDR3 protein: CASSEGTPNTGELFF
V gene: TRBV6-2/TRBV6-3; J gene: TRBJ1-5; D gene: -; clone size: -; CDR3 DNA: TGTGCCAGCAGTTATGGTTCGGGTTTGCAGCCCCAGCATTTT; CDR3 protein: CASSYGSGLQPQHF
V gene: TRBV12-2; J gene: TRBJ2-7; D gene: -; clone size: -; CDR3 DNA: TGTGCAAGTCGCCCCTGCGGGACTAGCGGATCCTACGAGCAGTACTTC; CDR3 protein: CASRPCGTSGSYEQYF
V gene: TRBV3-1/TRBV3-2; J gene: TRBJ1-2; D gene: TRBD1; clone size: -; CDR3 DNA: TGTGCCAGCAGCCAAGCGGGACAGGGGGTCGGGGGCTACACCTTC; CDR3 protein: CASSQAGQGVGGYTF
V gene: TRBV3-1/TRBV3-2; J gene: TRBJ1-6; D gene: -; clone size: -; CDR3 DNA: TGTGCCAGCAGCCGTCACCCGGGACACAATTTAGGTTCACCCCTCCACTTT; CDR3 protein: CASSRHPGHNLGSPLHF
V gene: TRBV5-1; J gene: TRBJ2-5; D gene: TRBD2; clone size: once; CDR3 DNA: TGCGCCAGCAGCTTGGGGATTTCTAGCGGGAGAGAGACCCAGTACTTC; CDR3 protein: CASSLGISSGRETQYF
V gene: TRBV9; J gene: TRBJ1-2; D gene: TRBD1; clone size: -; CDR3 DNA: TGTGCCAGCAGCGCCCAGACAGGGGAGGGCTACACCTTC; CDR3 protein: CASSAQTGEGYTF
V gene: TRBV28; J gene: TRBJ1-1; D gene: TRBD1; clone size: -; CDR3 DNA: TGTGCCAGCAGTTCGCCAACCGGGACAGGGTCTACTGAAGCTTTCTTT; CDR3 protein: CASSSPTGTGSTEAFF
V gene: TRBV6-5; J gene: TRBJ1-2; D gene: TRBD1; clone size: few; CDR3 DNA: TGTGCCAGCAGTTACTCGACAGGGGGAAGAGGCTACACCTTC; CDR3 protein: CASSYSTGGRGYTF
V gene: TRBV19; J gene: TRBJ1-1; D gene: TRBD1; clone size: -; CDR3 DNA: TGTGCCAGTAGTGCCTGGACAGGGGCTGAAGCTTTCTTT; CDR3 protein: CASSAWTGAEAFF